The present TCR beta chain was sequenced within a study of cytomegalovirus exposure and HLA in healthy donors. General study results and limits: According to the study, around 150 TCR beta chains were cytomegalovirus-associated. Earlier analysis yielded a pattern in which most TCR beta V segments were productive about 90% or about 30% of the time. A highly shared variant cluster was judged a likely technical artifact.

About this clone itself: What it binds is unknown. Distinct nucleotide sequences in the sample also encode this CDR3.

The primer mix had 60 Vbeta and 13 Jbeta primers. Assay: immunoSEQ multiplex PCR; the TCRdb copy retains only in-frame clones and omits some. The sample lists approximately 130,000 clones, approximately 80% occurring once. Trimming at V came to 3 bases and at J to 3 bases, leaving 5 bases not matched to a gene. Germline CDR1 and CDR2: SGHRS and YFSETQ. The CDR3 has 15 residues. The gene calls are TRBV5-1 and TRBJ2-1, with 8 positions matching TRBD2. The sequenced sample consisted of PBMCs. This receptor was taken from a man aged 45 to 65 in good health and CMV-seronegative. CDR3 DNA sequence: TGCGCCAGCAGCTCTCAAGCGGGAGTCTACAATGAGCAGTTCTTC. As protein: CASSSQAGVYNEQFF.